Below are 13 T cell receptor beta chains sequenced from a single sample in a study of control samples from healthy donors and cancer patients. Libraries were prepared by immunoSEQ multiplex PCR; TCRdb keeps only in-frame clonotypes and omits some of them. Of about 150,000 clones listed, roughly 94% are singletons. The sequencing sample was made of blood. These receptors were taken from a man aged 35-49 years in good health.

This chain uses TRBV27 with TRBJ1-2, with TRBD1 matching over 8 bases. The CDR3 extends over 15 amino acids. V shed 3 bases and J 8 bases; nucleotides not matched to a gene: 11. Germline-derived CDR1 and CDR2 are MNHEY and SMNVEV (reference sequence). DNA of the CDR3: TGTGCCAGCAGTTTGAACCAGGACAGGGTAGGCGGCTACACCTTC. The encoded protein is CASSLNQDRVGGYTF.

This clone showed up just once. The V gene is TRBV4-2, the J gene TRBJ2-1; 9 bases fit TRBD2. Germline CDR1 LGHNA, CDR2 YNFKEQ. The CDR3 is 18 amino acids. V lost 1 base and J lost 4; bases outside the gene matches: 11. In nucleotides, the CDR3 is TGTGCCAGCAGCCAAGCCATTGGGGGTAGCGGGGGTTACAATGAGCAGTTCTTC. Amino acids: CASSQAIGGSGGYNEQFF.

This clone was counted a few times. Other DNA variants within this sample encode the same CDR3. The chain is built from TRBV28 and TRBJ1-2; D gene uncertain. The ends were cut back, 6 bases at V and 2 bases at J, with 4 bases in the middle. This CDR3 spans 11 amino acids. CDR1 and CDR2 from the germline V gene are MDHEN and SYDVKM. The CDR3, as DNA: TGTGCCAGCAGCCGGAACTATGGCTACACCTTC. Translation: CASSRNYGYTF.

The chain links TRBV5-1 to TRBJ1-1; a possible D gene is TRBD1 (5 bases). The germline gives CDR1 SGHRS, CDR2 YFSETQ. The CDR3 has 14 amino acids. V was clipped by 5 bases and J by 0 bases, with 11 bases between them. CDR3 in DNA: TGCGCCAGCAGTCACGGGACCGTGAACACTGAAGCTTTCTTT. Its translation: CASSHGTVNTEAFF. Drawing the rest from reference TRBV5-1 and TRBJ1-1, the complete variable domain is KAGVTQTPRYLIKTRGQQVTLSCSPISGHRSVSWYQQTPGQGLQFLFEYFSETQRNKGNFPGRFSGRQFSNSRSEMNVSTLELGDSALYLCASSHGTVNTEAFFGQGTRLTVV.

The genes are TRBV9 and TRBJ1-4, with unresolved D. This CDR3 has 14 amino acids. V was clipped by 7 bases and J by 3 bases, with 13 bases between them. Germline loops: CDR1 SGDLS, CDR2 YYNGEE. The CDR3 nucleotides are TGTGCCAGCTCTCCGACGGGTCCTAATGAAAAACTGTTTTTT. Translation gives CASSPTGPNEKLFF.

V and J are TRBV5-1 and TRBJ2-5; D remains unclear. The CDR3 has 13 residues. Germline lookup yields CDR1 SGHRS and CDR2 YFSETQ. V lost 5 bases to trimming and J lost 2 bases, with 10 bases between them. This CDR3 is CASRQTVQETQYF. The CDR3 DNA sequence: TGCGCCAGCAGACAAACCGTACAAGAGACCCAGTACTTC.

V usage is TRBV4-3 and J usage is TRBJ1-2; 8 bases align to TRBD1. The J segment lost 8 bases and the V segment lost 5 bases, leaving 10 bases of the junction unmatched. This CDR3 region has 14 residues. Germline loops: CDR1 LGHNA, CDR2 YSLEER. The CDR3 loop is CASSSGQGGLGYTF. The CDR3 DNA follows: TGCGCCAGCAGCTCCGGACAGGGAGGCCTAGGCTACACCTTC.

V is TRBV4-1 and J is TRBJ2-3; D remains ambiguous. Germline loops: CDR1 MGHRA, CDR2 YSYEKL. Trimming cost V 0 bases and J 5 bases, with 12 bases left between them. The CDR3 consists of 15 residues. CDR3 region: CASSQEGRYGDTQYF. The CDR3 DNA reads TGCGCCAGCAGCCAAGAGGGCAGGTATGGAGATACGCAGTATTTT.

This chain's CDR3 is CASSLSGGNTIYF. The CDR3 region has the DNA TGTGCCAGCAGCTTAAGTGGGGGAAACACCATATATTTT. This sequence joins TRBV7-9 and TRBJ1-3; no definite D call. The germline gives CDR1 SEHNR, CDR2 FQNEAQ (reference sequence). Trimming pared 2 bases from V and 4 bases from J, leaving 6 bases between. This CDR3 contains 13 residues.

The rearrangement links TRBV14 to TRBJ1-2; D gene uncertain. Deletions cut 5 bases from V and 4 bases from J, with 11 bases between. The length of the CDR3 is 13 residues. CDR1 is SGHDN and CDR2 is FVKESK in the germline V gene. CDR3 region: CASSGRGIYGYTF. The CDR3 DNA sequence: TGTGCCAGCAGCGGGCGAGGGATCTATGGCTACACCTTC.

The chain employs TRBV5-1 and TRBJ2-7; a weak D match, TRBD2 (6 bases). The CDR3 totals 14 residues. Trimming pared 7 bases from V and 1 base from J, leaving 15 bases between. Germline loops: CDR1 SGHRS, CDR2 YFSETQ. The DNA for the CDR3 is TGCGCCAGCCCCCCGGGACTGAGATCCTACGAGCAGTACTTC. Its protein product is CASPPGLRSYEQYF.

The V call is TRBV11-1, the J call TRBJ2-7, with 8 bases that match TRBD2. The germline V gene has CDR1 SGHAT and CDR2 FQDESV (reference sequence). The CDR3 is 14 residues long. Unmatched junction bases numbered 6, after V lost 5 bases and J lost 3 bases. The CDR3 DNA sequence: TGTGCCAGCAGCCCCGGGACTAGGAACTACGAGCAGTACTTC. Protein product: CASSPGTRNYEQYF.

The chain combines TRBV5-4 with TRBJ1-2; D is perhaps TRBD1 (6 bases). The CDR3 has 15 amino acids. Trimming took off 3 bases at V and 0 bases at J, with 12 bases between the two ends. Germline V lookup: CDR1 SGHNT, CDR2 YYREEE (reference sequence). This CDR3 is CASSWGGTTNYGYTF. CDR3 nucleotide sequence: TGTGCCAGCAGCTGGGGCGGGACAACTAACTATGGCTACACCTTC.